The 21 T cell receptor beta chains below were found in one sample sequenced in a study of monozygotic twins with inflammatory bowel disease. With the 5' RACE reads reprocessed, TCRdb shows one record per CDR3 protein and no DNA. Its table lists under 200,000 distinct CDR3 sequences. Material for sequencing was blood. The receptors were gathered from a human donor with ulcerative colitis or Crohn's disease, or a healthy co-twin of an affected twin (not recorded which).

V is TRBV18 and J is TRBJ2-7; TCRdb gives TRBD1 as the D gene, but with no DNA this cannot be confirmed. Germline CDR1 reads KGHSH; CDR2 reads LQKENI. The CDR3 covers 16 residues. The CDR3 loop is CASSPLNGTGMHEQYF.

The gene calls are TRBV6-1 and TRBJ1-4; the D gene TCRdb calls, TRBD1, cannot be checked with no DNA. The CDR3 length is 18 residues. CDR1 and CDR2 (germline): MNHNS, SASEGT. This chain's CDR3 is CASSVKAKTGRINEKLFF.

J is TRBJ1-3 and V is TRBV7-8. CDR1 and CDR2 from the germline V gene are SGHVS and FQNEAQ. The CDR3 loop spans 15 amino acids. CDR3 sequence reads: CASSLVGSSGNTIYF. Drawing the rest from reference TRBV7-8 and TRBJ1-3, the complete variable domain is GAGVSQSPRYKVAKRGQDVALRCDPISGHVSLFWYQQALGQGPEFLTYFQNEAQLDKSGLPSDRFFAERPEGSVSTLKIQRTQQEDSAVYLCASSLVGSSGNTIYFGEGSWLTVV.

The genes are TRBV9 and TRBJ1-2. This CDR3 spans 17 amino acids. Looked up from germline, CDR1 is SGDLS and CDR2 is YYNGEE. The CDR3 sequence is CASSVVVWDRANYGYTF. Drawing the rest from reference TRBV9 and TRBJ1-2, the complete variable domain is DSGVTQTPKHLITATGQRVTLRCSPRSGDLSVYWYQQSLDQGLQFLIQYYNGEERAKGNILERFSAQQFPDLHSELNLSSLELGDSALYFCASSVVVWDRANYGYTFGSGTRLTVV.

This chain connects TRBV20-1 to TRBJ2-7; the TRBD2 assignment by TCRdb is unverifiable without DNA. The length of the CDR3 is 17 residues. Germline V gives CDR1 DFQATT, CDR2 SNEGSKA (reference sequence). The CDR3 loop reads CSARAALLAGGTYEQYF.

This chain joins TRBV20-1 and TRBJ1-1; lacking DNA, the TRBD1 call made by TCRdb goes unchecked. This CDR3 spans 17 amino acids. Germline V gene sequence: CDR1 DFQATT, CDR2 SNEGSKA (reference sequence). The CDR3 sequence: CSARDPGRDRGNTEAFF.

Here the CDR3 reads CASSYSTERDATDTQYF. The chain carries TRBV6-2 or TRBV6-3 and TRBJ2-3; TCRdb returns TRBD1, unconfirmable since there is no DNA. The CDR3 totals 17 residues. Germline assignment: CDR1 MNHEY and CDR2 SVGEGT.

This chain uses TRBV28 with TRBJ2-7; without DNA, the TCRdb call of TRBD1 cannot be checked. The CDR3 runs 14 residues. Germline V gives CDR1 MDHEN, CDR2 SYDVKM. CDR3 region: CASSFGTGVGEQYF.

The chain is built from TRBV19 and TRBJ2-1; TCRdb's D call of TRBD2 is untestable without DNA. The CDR3 has 16 residues. Germline CDR1 and CDR2: LNHDA and SQIVND (reference sequence). CDR3 amino acids: CASTDRTSDPYNEQFF.

The genes are TRBV10-3 and TRBJ2-7; as DNA is missing, the TRBD2 call by TCRdb cannot be tested. The germline gives CDR1 ENHRY, CDR2 SYGVKD. This CDR3 region has 14 residues. The CDR3 loop reads CASSDSMGNYEQYF.

The chain is built from TRBV18 and TRBJ2-7; the D gene TCRdb calls, TRBD1, cannot be checked with no DNA. The germline gives CDR1 KGHSH, CDR2 LQKENI. The CDR3 contains 14 residues. The CDR3 loop reads CASSTGTGLEEQYF.

This sequence joins TRBV20-1 and TRBJ2-1; TCRdb names TRBD2, which stays unverified in the absence of DNA. The CDR3 totals 14 residues. Germline loops: CDR1 DFQATT, CDR2 SNEGSKA (reference sequence). CDR3 sequence reads: CSASLGLAGGQQFF.

The chain couples TRBV7-9 to TRBJ2-7; TCRdb proposes TRBD1, but this gene call is untestable without DNA. This CDR3 is built from 13 residues. Germline values: CDR1 SEHNR, CDR2 FQNEAQ (reference sequence). CDR3 amino acids: CASSLGQYYEQYF.

This chain links TRBV7-2 with TRBJ2-7; the D call from TCRdb, TRBD1, cannot be confirmed without DNA. CDR1 and CDR2 (germline): SGHTA, FQGNSA. The CDR3 is 12 residues long. The CDR3 loop reads CASSPRPYEQYF.

V and J are TRBV28 and TRBJ2-2; with no DNA, the TCRdb D assignment of TRBD2 cannot be verified. Germline values: CDR1 MDHEN, CDR2 SYDVKM. The CDR3 spans 16 residues. CDR3 loop: CASSLLYGSRTGELFF.

CDR3 sequence reads: CASTKRRGRSYNEQFF. This chain joins TRBV6-1 and TRBJ2-1; TCRdb returns TRBD2, unconfirmable since there is no DNA. Looked up from germline, CDR1 is MNHNS and CDR2 is SASEGT. This CDR3 comprises 16 residues.

V and J are TRBV11-2 and TRBJ2-1; checking the TCRdb D call of TRBD2 is not possible without DNA. The CDR3 sequence is 17 residues long. Germline V CDR1 and CDR2: SGHAT, FQNNGV. Here the CDR3 reads CASSPRTGTSLINEQFF.

The chain couples TRBV7-9 to TRBJ2-7; TCRdb designates TRBD1, a call that cannot be tested without DNA. Germline CDR1 is SEHNR and CDR2 is FQNEAQ (reference sequence). This CDR3 spans 14 amino acids. The CDR3 spells CASSRQASSYEQYF.

This chain uses TRBV5-1 with TRBJ2-1. The CDR3 runs 15 residues. Germline CDR1 is SGHRS and CDR2 is YFSETQ. The CDR3 reads CASSLRSNENNEQFF.

V is TRBV5-6 and J is TRBJ1-2; TCRdb's D gene call, TRBD1, goes unchecked for lack of DNA. The CDR3 loop spans 14 amino acids. CDR1 SGHDT and CDR2 YYEEEE come from the germline V gene. The CDR3 protein is CASSLKGQSYGYTF.

The rearrangement uses TRBV28 and TRBJ2-2; TCRdb names TRBD2, which stays unverified in the absence of DNA. CDR1 and CDR2 from the germline V gene are MDHEN and SYDVKM. This CDR3 spans 19 amino acids. CDR3 loop: CASSTSRGWTSGNTGELFF.